The 16 T cell receptor beta chains below were found in one sample sequenced in a study of identifying expanded T cells in peripheral blood. Measured with immunoSEQ multiplex PCR; TCRdb has only the in-frame clones, and not every one. The sample has 100,000 or so clones; roughly 85% are singletons. The sequenced sample was blood. Receptors were obtained from a person aged 18 to 70 in good health.

The chain recombines TRBV7-2 with TRBJ2-5; D is undetermined. This CDR3 contains 13 residues. The ends were cut back, 0 bases at V and 4 bases at J, with 6 bases in the middle. Germline CDR1 and CDR2: SGHTA and FQGNSA. CDR3 region: CASSLARRETQYF. DNA for the CDR3: TGTGCCAGCAGCTTAGCCCGGAGAGAGACCCAGTACTTC.

V is TRBV10-3 and J is TRBJ1-6; 12 bases agree with TRBD1. The length of the CDR3 is 17 residues. V lost 5 bases and J lost 5; bases outside the gene matches: 7. Germline V lookup: CDR1 ENHRY, CDR2 SYGVKD. CDR3 residues: CAISRGTGGADNSPLHF. For the CDR3, the DNA is TGTGCCATCAGTAGAGGGACAGGGGGCGCCGATAATTCACCCCTCCACTTT.

This clone was observed a handful of times. The chain employs TRBV10-3 and TRBJ1-4; 10 nucleotides align to TRBD1. The CDR3 runs to 15 residues. The germline CDR1 and CDR2 sequences are ENHRY and SYGVKD. V was clipped by 8 bases and J by 8 bases; unmatched bases: 11. The CDR3 sequence is CAIRQGDRGREKLFF. The DNA of the CDR3 is TGTGCCATCCGGCAAGGGGACAGGGGTCGGGAAAAACTGTTTTTT.

V usage is TRBV28 and J usage is TRBJ2-7; D gene uncertain. Trimming took 2 bases from V and 6 from J, leaving 5 bases between them. The CDR3 sequence is 11 residues long. Germline lookup yields CDR1 MDHEN and CDR2 SYDVKM. The CDR3 spells CASSLEPEQYF. The CDR3 DNA reads as TGTGCCAGCAGTTTAGAGCCCGAGCAGTACTTC.

This clone was counted a few times. The rearrangement links TRBV5-1 to TRBJ2-1; 12 bases agree with TRBD2. The length of the CDR3 is 15 residues. The V and J ends lost 3 bases and 4 bases, in that order; junction bases with no gene match: 2. CDR1 and CDR2 (germline): SGHRS, YFSETQ. CDR3: CASSYGLAGYNEQFF. The CDR3 DNA reads TGCGCCAGCAGCTACGGACTAGCGGGGTACAATGAGCAGTTCTTC. The entire variable domain, with the rest obtained from reference TRBV5-1 and TRBJ2-1, is as follows: KAGVTQTPRYLIKTRGQQVTLSCSPISGHRSVSWYQQTPGQGLQFLFEYFSETQRNKGNFPGRFSGRQFSNSRSEMNVSTLELGDSALYLCASSYGLAGYNEQFFGPGTRLTVL.

The chain joins TRBV7-2 to TRBJ2-2; D ambiguous. Germline assignment: CDR1 SGHTA and CDR2 FQGNSA. The length of the CDR3 is 13 residues. V shed 4 bases and J shed 6 bases, with 9 bases lying between them. CDR3 residues: CASSSGWAGELFF. CDR3 nucleotide sequence: TGTGCCAGCAGCTCCGGGTGGGCCGGGGAGCTGTTTTTT. Complete variable domain (other parts from reference TRBV7-2 and TRBJ2-2): GAGVSQSPSNKVTEKGKDVELRCDPISGHTALYWYRQSLGQGLEFLIYFQGNSAPDKSGLPSDRFSAERTGGSVSTLTIQRTQQEDSAVYLCASSSGWAGELFFGEGSRLTVL.

The chain recombines TRBV27 with TRBJ2-5; possibly TRBD2 for D (6 bases). This CDR3 region has 15 residues. Trimming took 5 bases from V and 4 from J, leaving 17 bases between them. CDR1 MNHEY and CDR2 SMNVEV come from the germline V gene (reference sequence). CDR3 sequence reads: CASSTSGLGGETQYF. The CDR3 nucleotides are TGTGCCAGCAGTACATCGGGATTGGGGGGAGAGACCCAGTACTTC.

J is TRBJ1-2 and V is TRBV2, with D hard to call. CDR1 is SNHLY and CDR2 is FYNNEI in the germline V gene. Trimming stripped 7 bases from V and 2 bases from J, with 8 bases between. This CDR3 spans 12 amino acids. DNA for the CDR3: TGTGCCAGCACGGCGTCAAACTATGGCTACACCTTC. Protein sequence: CASTASNYGYTF.

The genes are TRBV19 and TRBJ1-6, with 9 nucleotides matching TRBD1. The germline gives CDR1 LNHDA, CDR2 SQIVND (reference sequence). The V segment lost 5 bases and the J segment 6 bases; nucleotides outside the gene matches: 8. The CDR3 has 16 residues. The CDR3 coding sequence is TGTGCCAGTAGTCCCCCAACAGGGGGCGTTAATTCACCCCTCCACTTT. As protein: CASSPPTGGVNSPLHF.

The chain links TRBV7-2 to TRBJ2-3; tentatively, D is TRBD1 (6 bases). V lost 5 bases to trimming and J lost 7 bases, with 22 bases between them. Looked up from germline, CDR1 is SGHTA and CDR2 is FQGNSA. This CDR3 comprises 16 residues. CDR3 DNA sequence: TGTGCCAGCAGCCTTACTCTCCAGGGGCCCGGGAATACGCAGTATTTT. It yields the protein CASSLTLQGPGNTQYF. Full variable domain (remainder filled in from reference TRBV7-2 and TRBJ2-3): GAGVSQSPSNKVTEKGKDVELRCDPISGHTALYWYRQSLGQGLEFLIYFQGNSAPDKSGLPSDRFSAERTGGSVSTLTIQRTQQEDSAVYLCASSLTLQGPGNTQYFGPGTRLTVL.

This clone has only one observation. The CDR3 DNA is TGTGCCAGCAGCTTGGGACTAGCGGGGAACCAAAACATTCAGTACTTC. This gives the protein CASSLGLAGNQNIQYF. The V and J genes are TRBV7-2 and TRBJ2-4, with TRBD2 identical over 13 bases. The V and J ends lost 3 bases and 5 bases, in that order; junction bases with no gene match: 4. This CDR3 is 16 amino acids long. Per germline, CDR1 SGHTA and CDR2 FQGNSA.

The chain uses TRBV27 and TRBJ2-1, with 11 bases that match TRBD2. Germline V gene lookup returns CDR1 MNHEY and CDR2 SMNVEV (reference sequence). The V and J ends lost 5 bases and 12 bases, in that order; junction bases with no gene match: 9. The CDR3 is made up of 14 amino acids. The CDR3 coding sequence is TGTGCCAGCAGTCGGCAGGGGACTAGCGGTGGGCAGTTCTTC. Translating gives CASSRQGTSGGQFF.

The chain employs TRBV28 and TRBJ1-1, with a tentative D call TRBD1 (5 bases). V lost 1 base to trimming and J lost 11 bases, with 17 bases between them. The CDR3 has 14 residues. Germline V gene data show CDR1 as MDHEN and CDR2 as SYDVKM. The CDR3 spells CASSLSKGAPGAFF. CDR3 in DNA: TGTGCCAGCAGTTTATCCAAAGGGGCCCCTGGGGCTTTCTTT.

V is TRBV5-1 and J is TRBJ2-5, with TRBD1 matching over 10 bases. Near its end, the DNA agrees better with TRBJ2-7, so the J call may be wrong. Germline values: CDR1 SGHRS, CDR2 YFSETQ. This CDR3 comprises 15 residues. CDR3 DNA: TGCGCCAGCGCGGAGAATGACAGGGGGCGGAACGAGCAGTACTTC. This translates into CASAENDRGRNEQYF.

For this clone: Germline and junction disagree at one end, which may indicate a read error. The V and J genes are TRBV5-6 and TRBJ2-3; 7 nucleotides line up with TRBD1. CDR1 is SGHDT and CDR2 is YYEEEE in the germline V gene. The CDR3 loop spans 14 amino acids. The CDR3 nucleotides are TGTGCCAGCAGCTTCGAAGACAGGGCAGAAACGCAGTATTTT. Encoded protein: CASSFEDRAETQYF.

The V and J genes are TRBV7-2 and TRBJ2-7, with a tentative D call TRBD1 (6 bases). The CDR3 has 15 residues. Trimming took 5 bases from V and 0 from J, leaving 14 bases between them. Looked up from germline, CDR1 is SGHTA and CDR2 is FQGNSA. The CDR3, as DNA: TGTGCCAGCAGCAGACCGGGACACTCCTCCTACGAGCAGTACTTC. Protein product: CASSRPGHSSYEQYF.